These 32 T cell receptor beta chains came from one sample sequenced in a study of human T cells and chemical hapten exposure. TCRdb re-called the RACE reads with MiXCR, one entry per CDR3 protein. The table lists fewer than 500,000 distinct CDR3 sequences, about 4.8% of them singletons. Indicated time point: patch test 1, 2 weeks after DPC sensitization. Stated treatment: therapeutic diphenylcyclopropenone sensitization with weekly scalp DPC. Here the sequenced sample was whole blood, taken in connection with sensitization to the hapten diphenylcyclopropenone (DPC). Receptors originate from a woman aged 45 to 65 with alopecia areata. Some clones in this sample may be carry-over from other donors' samples.

The table lists this clonotype with many counts. The genes are TRBV6-5 and TRBJ1-2; D is perhaps TRBD1 (5 bases). CDR1 and CDR2 (germline): MNHEY, SVGAGI. The V end lost 6 bases, the J end lost 2 bases, and 10 bases lay between the germline ends. CDR3 length equals 13 residues. The CDR3 coding sequence is TGTGCCAGCAGCATAACAGGAAACTATGGCTACACCTTC. This gives the protein CASSITGNYGYTF.

This clonotype was seen only a few times. This sequence joins TRBV28 and TRBJ1-2; D is unresolved. Per the germline V gene, CDR1 is MDHEN and CDR2 is SYDVKM. The CDR3 is made up of 14 amino acids. V lost 1 base, J lost 6 bases, and 12 bases lay in between. The CDR3 DNA is TGTGCCAGCAGTTTATACGTAGGGAATAATGGCTACACCTTC. Its translation: CASSLYVGNNGYTF.

The chain employs TRBV9 and TRBJ1-6; D unclear. This CDR3 comprises 15 residues. The germline CDR1 and CDR2 sequences are SGDLS and YYNGEE. V lost 3 bases to trimming and J lost 0 bases, with 7 bases between them. The CDR3 DNA reads TGTGCCAGCAGCGGCTACAGCTCCTATAATTCACCCCTCCACTTT. Encoded protein: CASSGYSSYNSPLHF.

This clonotype showed up many times. In DNA form, the CDR3 reads TGTGCCAGCAAGAAGGGACAGCTAACCGGGGAGCTGTTTTTT. It yields the protein CASKKGQLTGELFF. The chain joins TRBV6-5 to TRBJ2-2; 7 bases are shared with TRBD1. CDR3 length: 14 amino acids. V was pared by 7 bases and J by 5 bases, with 7 bases of the junction left unmatched. Germline CDR1 and CDR2: MNHEY and SVGAGI.

This clonotype came up many times. The chain is built from TRBV7-6 and TRBJ2-3; TRBD1 matches at 9 bases. The V segment lost 0 bases and the J segment 3 bases; nucleotides outside the gene matches: 7. Germline lookup yields CDR1 SGHVS and CDR2 FNYEAQ. This CDR3 comprises 17 residues. In nucleotides, the CDR3 is TGTGCCAGCAGCTTAGCCGGGGGACAGGGTCGAACAGATACGCAGTATTTT. Its translation: CASSLAGGQGRTDTQYF.

The chain carries TRBV29-1 and TRBJ1-2, with D perhaps matching TRBD1 (6 bases). CDR3 length: 14 amino acids. The ends were cut back, 3 bases at V and 3 bases at J, with 14 bases in the middle. Germline CDR1 reads SQVTM; CDR2 reads ANQGSEA. The CDR3 protein is CSVDSPGVDYGYTF. The CDR3 coding sequence is TGCAGCGTTGATAGTCCAGGGGTGGACTATGGCTACACCTTC.

This clonotype was counted ten times or more. The chain is built from TRBV4-1 and TRBJ1-1, with TRBD1 as a possible D gene (5 bases). Trimming pared 1 base from V and 4 bases from J, leaving 7 bases between. The CDR3 totals 13 residues. Per the germline V gene, CDR1 is MGHRA and CDR2 is YSYEKL. The CDR3 DNA reads as TGCGCCAGCAGCCAAGCCGGGGCCACTGAAGCTTTCTTT. Protein product: CASSQAGATEAFF.

V usage is TRBV28 and J usage is TRBJ2-5; D remains unclear. Trimming stripped 7 bases from V and 3 bases from J, with 12 bases between. The germline CDR1 and CDR2 sequences are MDHEN and SYDVKM. The CDR3 spans 13 residues. CDR3 amino acids: CASTLGIEETQYF. Here the CDR3 DNA reads TGTGCCAGCACCCTGGGGATAGAAGAGACCCAGTACTTC.

This rearrangement joins TRBV18 to TRBJ1-3, with unresolved D. This CDR3 has 13 residues. Germline V gene lookup returns CDR1 KGHSH and CDR2 LQKENI. V dropped 3 bases and J dropped 6 bases, with 9 bases sitting between them. CDR3: CASSPIDENTIYF. The DNA for the CDR3 is TGTGCCAGCTCACCCATCGATGAAAACACCATATATTTT. The full variable domain, rest sourced from reference TRBV18 and TRBJ1-3, is NAGVMQNPRHLVRRRGQEARLRCSPMKGHSHVYWYRQLPEEGLKFMVYLQKENIIDESGMPKERFSAEFPKEGPSILRIQQVVRGDSAAYFCASSPIDENTIYFGEGSWLTVV.

V and J are TRBV7-2 and TRBJ2-1; D may be TRBD1 (7 bases). The germline V gene has CDR1 SGHTA and CDR2 FQGNSA. Trimming removed 3 bases from V and 9 bases from J, with 12 bases in between. The CDR3 spans 13 residues. The CDR3 sequence: CASSLNRGGEQFF. The CDR3 bases are TGTGCCAGCAGCTTGAACAGGGGAGGTGAGCAGTTCTTC.

This clonotype was recorded many times. CDR3: CASSQSAGQLTDTQYF. DNA of the CDR3: TGTGCCAGCAGCCAAAGCGCGGGACAGCTCACAGATACGCAGTATTTT. V and J are TRBV5-4 and TRBJ2-3, with a possible D match to TRBD1 (7 bases). The CDR3 is 16 residues long. V lost 4 bases and J 2 bases, leaving 17 bases between the germline ends. Germline CDR1 reads SGHNT; CDR2 reads YYREEE (reference sequence).

The gene calls are TRBV3-1 and TRBJ2-2; D possibly corresponds to TRBD1 (6 bases). The CDR3 runs to 16 residues. V was pared by 4 bases and J by 4 bases, with 16 bases between. The germline V gene encodes CDR1 LGHDT and CDR2 YNNKEL (reference sequence). The CDR3 nucleotides are TGTGCCAGCAGCCGTGGGCAGGGGCGCGGCACCGGGGAGCTGTTTTTT. This gives the protein CASSRGQGRGTGELFF.

This clonotype was observed many times. The V call is TRBV27, the J call TRBJ2-7; possibly TRBD2 for D (5 bases). V was pared by 2 bases and J by 6 bases, with 17 bases between. The germline V gene has CDR1 MNHEY and CDR2 SMNVEV (reference sequence). This CDR3 is 15 amino acids long. CDR3 amino acids: CASSLTGNPHSEQYF. CDR3 sequence (DNA): TGTGCCAGCAGTTTAACGGGAAACCCGCACTCCGAGCAGTACTTC.

A few counts support this clonotype. This rearrangement joins TRBV2 to TRBJ1-4; D is unclear. CDR1 and CDR2 (germline): SNHLY, FYNNEI. V lost 7 bases, J lost 8 bases, and 8 bases lay in between. This CDR3 has 11 residues. CDR3 in DNA: TGTGCCAGCACGATACGGGAAAAACTGTTTTTT. Translated, it gives CASTIREKLFF. The full variable domain, rest sourced from reference TRBV2 and TRBJ1-4, is EPEVTQTPSHQVTQMGQEVILRCVPISNHLYFYWYRQILGQKVEFLVSFYNNEISEKSEIFDDQFSVERPDGSNFTLKIRSTKLEDSAMYFCASTIREKLFFGSGTQLSVL.

The V gene is TRBV9, the J gene TRBJ2-3; weak D call: TRBD2 (5 bases). CDR1 and CDR2 from the germline V gene are SGDLS and YYNGEE. CDR3 size: 15 residues. Trimming removed 4 bases at V and 6 bases at J, with 18 bases between. The CDR3 loop reads CASSPPGSHLDTQYF. Written as DNA, the CDR3 is TGTGCCAGCAGCCCTCCGGGGTCCCACCTTGATACGCAGTATTTT.

This clonotype was seen repeatedly, ten times or more. The V call is TRBV6-5, the J call TRBJ2-7; D is unclear. Trimming stripped 1 base from V and 6 bases from J, with 13 bases between. CDR1 MNHEY and CDR2 SVGAGI come from the germline V gene. This CDR3 has 14 residues. CDR3 amino acids: CASSYFLGPGEQYF. The DNA for the CDR3 is TGTGCCAGCAGTTACTTCTTGGGCCCGGGCGAGCAGTACTTC.

This clonotype occurred many times. The CDR3 protein is CASSYRVTDTQYF. The CDR3 coding sequence is TGTGCCAGCAGTTATCGGGTCACAGATACGCAGTATTTT. This chain connects TRBV6-5 to TRBJ2-3; D is unresolved. CDR1 MNHEY and CDR2 SVGAGI come from the germline V gene. Between the trimmed V and J ends, which lost 3 bases and 2 bases, there was a span of 6 bases. The CDR3 spans 13 residues.

This clonotype has a count of ten or more. V is TRBV29-1 and J is TRBJ2-2; no firm D call. The CDR3 is 12 amino acids. The V gene lost 7 bases and the J gene lost 5 bases, with 11 bases spanning the gap. Germline CDR1 SQVTM, CDR2 ANQGSEA. CDR3 coding DNA: TGCAGCGCCGCCGCGGAAACCGGGGAGCTGTTTTTT. This sequence encodes CSAAAETGELFF.

This clonotype appeared many times. The V and J genes are TRBV28 and TRBJ2-7; D call uncertain. The CDR3 is made up of 13 amino acids. In germline, CDR1 is MDHEN, CDR2 SYDVKM. V dropped 5 bases and J dropped 1 base, with 9 bases sitting between them. The CDR3 reads CASSDRNSYEQYF. Written as DNA, the CDR3 is TGTGCCAGCAGTGATAGGAATTCCTACGAGCAGTACTTC.

This clonotype showed up many times. The CDR3 loop reads CASSAPDRGEDTQYF. Here the CDR3 DNA reads TGTGCCAGCAGCGCCCCCGACAGGGGGGAGGATACGCAGTATTTT. This chain joins TRBV7-2 and TRBJ2-3, with 9 positions matching TRBD1. J was trimmed by 6 bases and V by 5 bases; bases with no gene match: 9. The CDR3 totals 15 residues. CDR1 and CDR2 from the germline V gene are SGHTA and FQGNSA. Complete variable domain (other parts from reference TRBV7-2 and TRBJ2-3): GAGVSQSPSNKVTEKGKDVELRCDPISGHTALYWYRQSLGQGLEFLIYFQGNSAPDKSGLPSDRFSAERTGGSVSTLTIQRTQQEDSAVYLCASSAPDRGEDTQYFGPGTRLTVL.

The chain combines TRBV20-1 with TRBJ2-7; 8 positions match TRBD2. Germline trimming cut 3 bases from V and 3 bases from J; bases unmatched to any gene: 10. Germline V gene sequence: CDR1 DFQATT, CDR2 SNEGSKA (reference sequence). CDR3 length equals 15 residues. In nucleotides, the CDR3 is TGCAGTGCTAGGCCGGGCACTAGCGGCCACTACGAGCAGTACTTC. It is translated as CSARPGTSGHYEQYF.

This clonotype has ten or more counts. The chain uses TRBV10-3 and TRBJ2-7; a possible D gene is TRBD2 (7 bases). CDR1 ENHRY and CDR2 SYGVKD come from the germline V gene. Between the trimmed V and J ends, which lost 2 bases and 5 bases, there was a span of 16 bases. The CDR3 sequence is 15 residues long. CDR3 loop: CAISEGGARLNEQYF. The CDR3 bases are TGTGCCATCAGTGAGGGGGGGGCCCGATTAAACGAGCAGTACTTC.

This clonotype was counted at least ten times. The rearrangement uses TRBV20-1 and TRBJ1-6; TRBD1 is a possible D gene (5 bases). Trimming took 6 bases from V and 4 from J, leaving 13 bases between them. The CDR3 totals 14 residues. CDR1 is DFQATT and CDR2 is SNEGSKA in the germline V gene (reference sequence). As DNA, the CDR3 is TGCAGTGCCAGTCGGGGCGAATATAATTCACCCCTCCACTTT. Protein: CSASRGEYNSPLHF.

This clonotype has just a few counts. The chain joins TRBV27 to TRBJ1-1; TRBD1 matches at 9 bases. Losses at the gene ends were 2 bases for V and 7 bases for J; bases not matched to a gene: 14. This CDR3 is 17 amino acids long. Germline V gene sequence: CDR1 MNHEY, CDR2 SMNVEV (reference sequence). CDR3 region: CASSLIYGRQGGFEAFF. In DNA, the CDR3 is TGTGCCAGCAGTTTAATATACGGCAGACAGGGGGGATTTGAAGCTTTCTTT.

In this sample, this clonotype turned up a few times. V and J are TRBV7-2 and TRBJ2-3; D may be TRBD1 or TRBD2 (7 bases each). Germline V CDR1 and CDR2: SGHTA, FQGNSA. The CDR3 runs to 15 residues. V lost 3 bases to trimming and J lost 4 bases, with 14 bases between them. Here the CDR3 DNA reads TGTGCCAGCAGCTTGGGGAGGGGGCAGGCAGATACGCAGTATTTT. This translates into CASSLGRGQADTQYF.

The chain has TRBV25-1 and TRBJ2-1; D is unclear. The CDR3 is 14 amino acids. Trimming took 6 bases from V and 0 from J, leaving 9 bases between them. The V gene's germline CDR1 is MGHDK and CDR2 SYGVNS. The CDR3 DNA is TGTGCCAGCAGCCGACTTTACTCCTACAATGAGCAGTTCTTC. This translates into CASSRLYSYNEQFF. Looking up the rest from reference TRBV25-1 and TRBJ2-1 gives the full variable domain: EADIYQTPRYLVIGTGKKITLECSQTMGHDKMYWYQQDPGMELHLIHYSYGVNSTEKGDLSSESTVSRIRTEHFPLTLESARPSHTSQYLCASSRLYSYNEQFFGPGTRLTVL.

This clonotype appeared a few times. The gene calls are TRBV7-3 and TRBJ2-1; D may be TRBD1 (6 bases). Germline CDR1 is SGHTA and CDR2 is FQGTGA. Trimming pared 1 base from V and 10 bases from J, leaving 11 bases between. This CDR3 has 13 residues. CDR3 DNA: TGTGCCAGCAGCTTAAACCCAGGGGAGGAGCAGTTCTTC. Protein product: CASSLNPGEEQFF.

The chain couples TRBV5-4 to TRBJ2-1; a possible D gene is TRBD2 (7 bases). The CDR3 has 15 amino acids. The V end lost 5 bases, the J end lost 5 bases, and 17 bases lay between the germline ends. Germline loops: CDR1 SGHNT, CDR2 YYREEE (reference sequence). The CDR3, as DNA: TGTGCCAGCAGGCTCTGGGGGGGCCGCCACAATGAGCAGTTCTTC. It specifies CASRLWGGRHNEQFF.

This clonotype was recorded many times. This chain uses TRBV7-9 with TRBJ2-7; the D is unclear. The CDR3 is made up of 15 amino acids. Germline V gives CDR1 SEHNR, CDR2 FQNEAQ (reference sequence). V lost 0 bases to trimming and J lost 3 bases, with 12 bases between them. The CDR3 here is CASSLALGHNYEQYF. For the CDR3, the DNA is TGTGCCAGCAGCTTAGCGCTGGGTCATAACTACGAGCAGTACTTC.

This clonotype was detected many times. The chain uses TRBV6-2 or TRBV6-3 and TRBJ1-1, with TRBD1 matching over 9 bases. The germline CDR1 and CDR2 sequences are MNHEY and SVGEGT. This CDR3 spans 15 amino acids. V gave up 10 bases and J gave up 4 bases; unmatched junction bases: 13. In nucleotides, the CDR3 is TGTGCCACCTACCGACAGGGGGTATTGGGCACTGAAGCTTTCTTT. This encodes CATYRQGVLGTEAFF.

This chain joins TRBV4-1 and TRBJ2-3; 11 nucleotides align to TRBD2. This CDR3 comprises 19 residues. V lost 0 bases and J lost 5; bases outside the gene matches: 13. The germline V gene has CDR1 MGHRA and CDR2 YSYEKL. The CDR3 DNA follows: TGCGCCAGCAGCCAAGATCGGGCTAGCGGGAGGTGGGCCGAAGATACGCAGTATTTT. As protein: CASSQDRASGRWAEDTQYF.

This clonotype was detected many times. This chain uses TRBV2 with TRBJ2-7, with a possible D match to TRBD2 (6 bases). CDR1 is SNHLY, CDR2 FYNNEI, per germline. The V gene lost 2 bases and the J gene lost 6 bases, with 17 bases spanning the gap. There are 15 residues in the CDR3. CDR3 amino acids: CASSEWDSGPGEQYF. The DNA of the CDR3 is TGTGCCAGCAGTGAATGGGACTCCGGACCCGGCGAGCAGTACTTC.